This T cell receptor beta chain is from a study of Ad26.COV2.S vaccination and SARS-CoV-2 variants. CDR3 size: 15 residues. Germline loops: CDR1 SGHTA, CDR2 FQGNSA. V was shortened by 5 bases and J by 8 bases, with 19 bases between the two germline ends. Treatment in this sample: around 19 received Ad26.COV2.S at low or high dose, single or two shots; 5 received placebo; per-sample allocation not given. Specimen acquisition occurred on day 63 following the initial vaccine or placebo injection. Whole-study results and caveats: Participants given vaccine showed non-spike TCR breadth similar to that of placebo recipients.

About this clone itself: Its specificity is not known.

Here immunoSEQ multiplex PCR was the method, and the copy in TCRdb shows in-frame clones only, minus some. The sample holds about 400,000 clones, 83% seen once. The clonotype was recovered from a person between 18 and 65 years old who received the Ad26.COV2.S COVID-19 vaccine or a placebo. Sequences were derived from peripheral blood, sampled in a trial of Ad26.COV2.S vaccine versus placebo. The chain couples TRBV7-2 to TRBJ2-1; D is undetermined. The CDR3 region is CASSLQGPTRHEQFF. As DNA, the CDR3 is TGTGCCAGCAGCCTCCAAGGGCCTACGCGTCATGAGCAGTTCTTC.